The T cell receptor (beta chain) described here comes from a study of OX40 agonist ivuxolimab in advanced cancers. Study at large: Every 2 weeks, ivuxolimab was infused into the patients intravenously at between 0.01 and 10 mg/kg. Age averaged about 60 years (range roughly 20 to 90), and roughly 80% were male. It was permissible to have had prior anti-PD-1, anti-PD-L1 or anti-CTLA-4 therapy, and about 40% had some. Study-wide points: The CD4+ and CD8+ T cells in the blood had expanded clonally by week 6 at 0.1 to 3.0 mg/kg.

Trimming stripped 7 bases from V and 3 bases from J, with 11 bases between. The germline V gene has CDR1 SQVTM and CDR2 ANQGSEA. This CDR3 is 12 amino acids long. With respect to this clone: No antigen is known for it.

Here immunoSEQ multiplex PCR was the method, and the copy in TCRdb shows in-frame clones only, minus some. Among over 80,000 clones listed, about 80% were seen once. This chain links TRBV29-1 with TRBJ2-3; D perhaps matches TRBD1 (6 bases). This clonotype originated in an adult with an advanced solid tumor such as melanoma, head and neck, liver or kidney cancer. The specimen comprised CD4+ or CD8+ T cells sorted from blood, sampled in a trial of the OX40 agonist ivuxolimab. The DNA for the CDR3 is TGCAGCGCCTCGAGGGGGACAGATACGCAGTATTTT. This gives the protein CSASRGTDTQYF.